Listed below are T cell receptor beta chains from one sample, sequenced in a study of cytomegalovirus exposure and HLA in healthy donors. Produced via immunoSEQ multiplex PCR; TCRdb's table is partial and in-frame only. The repertoire holds about 250,000 clones, 80% to 95% seen once, with 1.7% in the top ten. The sequenced sample was PBMCs. These receptors originate from a girl aged 2 to 9 in good health and CMV-seronegative. The CDR3 runs from the conserved cysteine through the conserved F or W. Each record gives: J gene, V gene, D gene, clone size, CDR3 DNA, CDR3 protein. The D gene is left open where the match is weak. Rows may omit the clone size; those that give it use once, few, many or a size class.

TRBJ2-1 | TRBV5-1 | TRBD2 | NA | TGCGCCAGCAGCTTACTAGCGGGGGGGATAAATGAGCAGTTCTTC | CASSLLAGGINEQFF
TRBJ1-1 | TRBV18 | NA | NA | TGTGCCAGCTCACCACGTCAGGGGACCACTGAAGCTTTCTTT | CASSPRQGTTEAFF
TRBJ1-2 | TRBV6-1 | NA | NA | TGTGCCAGCAGTGAAGCGGGGAGCTATGGCTACACCTTC | CASSEAGSYGYTF
TRBJ1-6 | TRBV6-5 | NA | NA | TGTGCCAGCAGACCGCAGGGTTATAATTCACCCCTCCACTTT | CASRPQGYNSPLHF
TRBJ2-7 | TRBV7-9 | TRBD1 | few | TGTGCCAGCAGCTTATCAGGGGGCGGCGAGCAGTACTTC | CASSLSGGGEQYF
TRBJ2-7 | TRBV5-4 | NA | NA | TGTGCCAGCAGCTCTCAGTACGAGCAGTACTTC | CASSSQYEQYF
TRBJ1-2 | TRBV14 | NA | NA | TGTGCCAGCAGCCAAGACATACAGCCCATCTATGGCTACACCTTC | CASSQDIQPIYGYTF
TRBJ1-1 | TRBV27 | NA | NA | TGTGCCAGCAGTTTAGGAGCGAACACTGAAGCTTTCTTT | CASSLGANTEAFF
TRBJ2-1 | TRBV4-2 | TRBD2 | NA | TGTGCCAGCAGCGCCTCTAGCGGTGAGCAGTTCTTC | CASSASSGEQFF
TRBJ2-4 | TRBV7-2 | NA | once | TGTGCCAGCAGGCCGGCTCGAAGCGCACTAGCCAAAAACATTCAGTACTTC | CASRPARSALAKNIQYF
TRBJ1-5 | TRBV6-6 | TRBD1 | NA | TGTGCCAGCAGTACAGGGGGCGGTAGGAATCAGCCCCAGCATTTT | CASSTGGGRNQPQHF
TRBJ2-5 | TRBV10-3 | NA | few | TGTGCCTCCAGGGGGGACGGGGAGACCCAGTACTTC | CASRGDGETQYF
TRBJ2-1 | TRBV9 | TRBD2 | NA | TGTGCCAGCAGCGTAGTAGCGGGGGGGCTTGTTGAGCAGTTCTTC | CASSVVAGGLVEQFF
TRBJ1-1 | TRBV13 | NA | NA | TGTGCCAGCAGCGACACCGCGAAAAGACGAGACACTGAAGCTTTCTTT | CASSDTAKRRDTEAFF
TRBJ1-5 | TRBV2 | NA | once | TGTGCCAGCAGCGTAATTGGGGGGGGACGGCAGCCCCAGCATTTT | CASSVIGGGRQPQHF
TRBJ1-5 | TRBV5-1 | NA | NA | TGCGCCAGCAGCTTGCCAGGGGATGGGCAGCCCCAGCATTTT | CASSLPGDGQPQHF
TRBJ2-7 | TRBV7-9 | NA | NA | TGTGCCAGCAGCCCCCGGACAGTCTCCTACGAGCAGTACTTC | CASSPRTVSYEQYF
TRBJ2-1 | TRBV27 | TRBD2 | NA | TGTGCCAGCAGTTCCCTAGCGGGACGAATCTACAATGAGCAGTTCTTC | CASSSLAGRIYNEQFF
TRBJ2-5 | TRBV30 | TRBD2 | NA | TGTGCCTGGAGTCTGGCGGGGGGGGGAGAGACCCAGTACTTC | CAWSLAGGGETQYF
TRBJ2-7 | TRBV2 | NA | once | TGTGCCAGCAGTGAACGGCGAGGAAACGAGCAGTACTTC | CASSERRGNEQYF
TRBJ1-6 | TRBV11-2 | TRBD1 | NA | TGTGCCAGCAGCTTAGGACAGGGGCCCAATTCACCCCTCCACTTT | CASSLGQGPNSPLHF
TRBJ2-1 | TRBV19 | TRBD2 | NA | TGTGCCAGTAGTAGTAGCGGGGGGAACTACAATGAGCAGTTCTTC | CASSSSGGNYNEQFF
TRBJ2-3 | TRBV6-5 | TRBD2 | NA | TGTGCCAGCAGGACCCCGGGGGGGCACACAGATACGCAGTATTTT | CASRTPGGHTDTQYF
TRBJ2-1 | TRBV19 | TRBD1 | NA | TGTGCCAGTAGTTGGCAGGGGGATGAGCAGTTCTTC | CASSWQGDEQFF